This T cell receptor (beta chain) comes out of a study of immune evolution from preneoplasia to lung adenocarcinoma (dated by TCRdb to the early 2020s). In the study overall: No AAH lesions showed HLA loss of heterozygosity, compared with 7% of AIS, about 15% of MIA and about a third of ADC lesions. Immune contexture across lung adenocarcinoma precursors and invasive adenocarcinoma was profiled using immune gene expression, TCR sequencing and multiplex immunofluorescence. Resected precursor lesions (AAH, AIS, MIA) and invasive adenocarcinomas were each compared against paired morphologically normal lung tissue. The sample size depended on which specimens were available, not on a prior power calculation. The immune data were integrated with whole exome sequencing and methylation data from the same cohort of nodules. The overall cohort comprised around 48 patients with pulmonary nodules who underwent surgical resection. TCR sequencing data came from approximately 56 patients. It was reported in the study that under 110 samples were used for TCR sequencing. POLYSOLVER was used to infer Class I HLA alleles from exome data, and LOHHLA was used to detect allele-specific HLA loss.

Patients underwent resection in Japan or China between about 2013 and 2017. Two lung cancer pathologists independently confirmed the histologic diagnosis of each case on H&E slides. Premalignant or tumor cells were enriched for nucleic acid extraction by macro-dissection performed after pathologic assessment. FFPE tissue was used for DNA isolation with the AllPrep DNA/RNA FFPE Kit. The paper's findings and limits, for the study overall: Clonality was highest in normal lung, while later-stage lesions appeared to have lower clonality but higher T cell density and diversity. All patients were from Japan and China, so applicability to Western populations was uncertain. The findings rested on association rather than direct causation, and larger cohorts with long-term follow-up and longitudinal biopsies were considered necessary. Normal lung had the highest top T cell clone frequencies, which appeared to decline progressively from AAH through AIS, MIA and invasive adenocarcinoma. The highest T cell clonality was observed in KRAS-mutant nodules compared with EGFR-mutant or double wild-type lesions.

TCR beta CDR3 regions were sequenced from DNA using the immunoSEQ hsTCRbeta Kit. For the original study's pipeline: The ImmunoSEQ Analyzer was used to analyse the TCR sequencing data. T cell clonality was defined as 1 minus Pielou's evenness computed on productive rearrangements. The inverse Simpson index, applied to productive templates, was used to measure T cell diversity. T cell density was expressed as TCR beta template counts normalized to usable DNA, with usable DNA estimated by amplifying and sequencing housekeeping genes. Two-sided Kruskal-Wallis tests were used to compare TCR metrics between histologic stages. TCRdb re-hosts the immuneACCESS table, in-frame sequences only. Its copies lack some clones; in the studies checked, an unresolved V gene accounts for under half of them, and the cause for the rest is not known. V, J and clone size derive from that table, while D and trimming were established from the DNA sequence. Recorded for this sample are more than 5,500 clones; 70% to 80% of them occurred a single time. 6.3% of the sample is in the top ten clones.

Comment on this clone: Its antigen specificity is not known. It has no much larger one-base neighbor in the sample; base qualities were not kept.

This receptor was taken from a person between 50 and 69 years old with lung adenocarcinoma. Sample: FFPE minimally invasive lung adenocarcinoma tissue. The cell subset or site label, as the study defines it: micro-invasive lung adenocarcinoma (MIA).

The DNA is as follows: TGTGCCTGGAGCAAAGGACAGGGTGGCACAGATACGCAGTATTTT. Its product reads: CAWSKGQGGTDTQYF. The chain is made from TRBV30 and TRBJ2-3, and TRBD1 matches 8 of the central bases. The germline V gene (reference sequence) sets CDR1 to GTSNPN and CDR2 to SVGIG. Measured from the cysteine to the phenylalanine, the CDR3 is 15 residues long. The only DNA kept is the CDR3, 45 bases in frame from the first base. V is pruned by 3 bases and J by 1 base, leaving 6 bases of the junction without a gene match. The reference TRBV30 and TRBJ2-3 proteins fill in what lies around the CDR3, so the full variable domain reads SQTIHQWPATLVQPVGSPLSLECTVEGTSNPNLYWYRQAAGRGLQLLFYSVGIGQISSEVPQNLSASRPQDRQFILSSKKLLLSDSGFYLCAWSKGQGGTDTQYFGPGTRLTVL.